This T cell receptor beta chain is from a study of T cells in Graves' hyperthyroidism and ophthalmopathy. The CDR3 consists of 14 residues. CDR1 is KGHDR and CDR2 is SFDVKD in the germline V gene. V was cut by 3 bases and J by 12 bases, with 19 bases left in between. From RNA transcripts, TCR beta CDR3 regions were amplified. Initially, a first-round RT-PCR of the TCR CDR3 employed the HTBI primer set. TCRdb redid the calling of the multiplex PCR reads with MiXCR, one entry per CDR3 protein. The sample carries about 610,000 distinct CDR3 sequences, around 46% recorded once. This TCR came from a woman under 30 with Graves' hyperthyroidism. The sample consisted of peripheral blood or thyroid tissue (not recorded which). The V call is TRBV24-1, the J call TRBJ1-2; perhaps TRBD1 as D (6 bases). CDR3 in amino acids: CATSDPNRDPGNTF. The CDR3 DNA follows: TGTGCCACCAGTGATCCAAACAGGGATCCTGGAAACACCTTC.